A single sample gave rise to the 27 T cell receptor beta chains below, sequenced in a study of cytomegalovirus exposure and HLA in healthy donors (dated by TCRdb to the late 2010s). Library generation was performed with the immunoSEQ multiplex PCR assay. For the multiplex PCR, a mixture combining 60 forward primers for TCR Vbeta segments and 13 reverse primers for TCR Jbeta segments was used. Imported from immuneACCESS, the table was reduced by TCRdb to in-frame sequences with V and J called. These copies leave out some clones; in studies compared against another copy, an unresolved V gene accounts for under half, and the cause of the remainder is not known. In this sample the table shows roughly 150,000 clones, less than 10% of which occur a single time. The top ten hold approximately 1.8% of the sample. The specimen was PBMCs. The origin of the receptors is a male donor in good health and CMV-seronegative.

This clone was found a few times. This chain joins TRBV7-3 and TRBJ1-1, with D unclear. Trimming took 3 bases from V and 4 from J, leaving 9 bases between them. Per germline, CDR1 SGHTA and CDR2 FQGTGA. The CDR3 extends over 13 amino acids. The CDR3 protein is CASSFTEGTEAFF. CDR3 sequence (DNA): TGTGCCAGCAGCTTTACAGAGGGCACTGAAGCTTTCTTT.

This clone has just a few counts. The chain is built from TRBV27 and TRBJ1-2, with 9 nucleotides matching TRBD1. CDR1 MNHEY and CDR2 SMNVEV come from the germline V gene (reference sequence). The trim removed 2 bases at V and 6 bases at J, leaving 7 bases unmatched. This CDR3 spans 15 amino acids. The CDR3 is CASSLGQGLMDGYTF. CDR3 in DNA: TGTGCCAGCAGTTTAGGACAGGGGCTAATGGATGGCTACACCTTC.

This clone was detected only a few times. CDR3 in amino acids: CASSRLNQPQHF. The DNA of the CDR3 is TGTGCCAGCAGCCGTCTCAATCAGCCCCAGCATTTT. The chain combines TRBV6-6 with TRBJ1-5; unclear D gene. V gave up 6 bases and J gave up 3 bases, with 6 bases separating them. This CDR3 contains 12 residues. Germline CDR1 and CDR2: MNHNY and SVGAGI (reference sequence).

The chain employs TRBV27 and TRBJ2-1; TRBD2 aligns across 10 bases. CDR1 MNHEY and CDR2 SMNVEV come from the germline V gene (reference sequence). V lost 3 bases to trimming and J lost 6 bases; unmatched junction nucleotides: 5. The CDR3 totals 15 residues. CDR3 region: CASSFQAGGPNEQFF. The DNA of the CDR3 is TGTGCCAGCAGTTTCCAAGCGGGAGGGCCCAATGAGCAGTTCTTC.

The chain's CDR3 is CASSSTSTETQYF. In DNA, the CDR3 is TGTGCCAGCAGCTCAACTAGCACAGAGACCCAGTACTTC. The chain couples TRBV5-8 to TRBJ2-5, with D perhaps TRBD2 (6 bases). V was shortened by 3 bases and J by 4 bases, with 10 bases between the two germline ends. This CDR3 region has 13 residues. The germline V gene has CDR1 SGHTS and CDR2 YDEGEE.

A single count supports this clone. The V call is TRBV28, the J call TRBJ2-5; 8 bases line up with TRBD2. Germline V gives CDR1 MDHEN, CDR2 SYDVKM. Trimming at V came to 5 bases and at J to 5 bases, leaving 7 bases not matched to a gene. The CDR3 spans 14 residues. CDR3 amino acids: CASSPPGGGETQYF. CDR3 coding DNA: TGTGCCAGCAGTCCACCGGGAGGGGGGGAGACCCAGTACTTC.

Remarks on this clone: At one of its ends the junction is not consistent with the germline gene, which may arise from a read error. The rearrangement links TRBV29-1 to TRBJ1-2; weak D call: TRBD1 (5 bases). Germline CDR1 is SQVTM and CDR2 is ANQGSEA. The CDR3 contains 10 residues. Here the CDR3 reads CSVEDRKGDF. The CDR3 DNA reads TGCAGCGTTGAAGATCGGAAAGGGGACTTC.

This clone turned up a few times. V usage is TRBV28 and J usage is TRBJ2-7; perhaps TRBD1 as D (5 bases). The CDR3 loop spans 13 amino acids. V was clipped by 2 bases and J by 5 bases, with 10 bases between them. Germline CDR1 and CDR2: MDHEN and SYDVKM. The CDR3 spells CASSLQGFHEQYF. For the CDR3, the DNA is TGTGCCAGCAGTTTACAGGGATTCCACGAGCAGTACTTC.

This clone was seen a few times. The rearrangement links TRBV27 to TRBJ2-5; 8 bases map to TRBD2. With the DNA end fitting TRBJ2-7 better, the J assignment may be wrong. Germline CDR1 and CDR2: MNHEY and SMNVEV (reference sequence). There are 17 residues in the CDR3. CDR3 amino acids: CASSFRVPSGYSYEQYF. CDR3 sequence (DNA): TGTGCCAGCAGTTTTCGGGTTCCTAGCGGGTATTCCTACGAGCAGTACTTC.

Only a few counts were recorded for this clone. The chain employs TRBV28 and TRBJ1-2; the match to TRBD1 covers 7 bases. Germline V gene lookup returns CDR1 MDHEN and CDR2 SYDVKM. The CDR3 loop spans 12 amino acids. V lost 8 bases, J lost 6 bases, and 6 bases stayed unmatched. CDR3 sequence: CASRLQGNGYTF. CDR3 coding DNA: TGTGCCAGCCGACTACAGGGGAATGGCTACACCTTC.

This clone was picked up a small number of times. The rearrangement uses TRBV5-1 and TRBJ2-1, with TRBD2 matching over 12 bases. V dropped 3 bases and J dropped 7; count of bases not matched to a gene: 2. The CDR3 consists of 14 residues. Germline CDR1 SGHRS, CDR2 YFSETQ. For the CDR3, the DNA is TGCGCCAGCAGCTGGCTAGCGGGGGGGAATGAGCAGTTCTTC. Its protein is CASSWLAGGNEQFF.

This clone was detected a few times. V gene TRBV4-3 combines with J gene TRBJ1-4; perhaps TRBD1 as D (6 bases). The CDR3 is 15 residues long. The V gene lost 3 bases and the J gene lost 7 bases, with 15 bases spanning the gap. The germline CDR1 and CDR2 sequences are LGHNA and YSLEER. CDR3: CASSQGGAPGEKLFF. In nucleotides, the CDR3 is TGCGCCAGCAGCCAGGGGGGGGCTCCGGGTGAAAAACTGTTTTTT.

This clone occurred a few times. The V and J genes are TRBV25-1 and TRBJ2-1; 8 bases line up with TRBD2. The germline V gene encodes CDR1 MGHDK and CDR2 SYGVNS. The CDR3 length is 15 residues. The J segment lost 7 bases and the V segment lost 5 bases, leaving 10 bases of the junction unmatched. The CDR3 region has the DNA TGTGCCAGCAGTAGGGGACTAGTCATTTATAATGAGCAGTTCTTC. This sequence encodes CASSRGLVIYNEQFF.

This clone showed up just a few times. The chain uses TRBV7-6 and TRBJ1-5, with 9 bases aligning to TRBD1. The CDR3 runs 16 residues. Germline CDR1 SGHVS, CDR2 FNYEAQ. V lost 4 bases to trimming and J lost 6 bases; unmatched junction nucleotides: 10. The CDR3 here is CASSSSDRGGSQPQHF. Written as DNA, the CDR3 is TGTGCCAGCAGCTCGAGCGACAGGGGGGGGAGTCAGCCCCAGCATTTT.

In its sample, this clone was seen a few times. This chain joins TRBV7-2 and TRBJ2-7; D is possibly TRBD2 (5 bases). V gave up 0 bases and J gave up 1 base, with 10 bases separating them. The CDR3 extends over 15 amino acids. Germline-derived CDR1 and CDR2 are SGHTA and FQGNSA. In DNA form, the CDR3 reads TGTGCCAGCAGCTTAGCGGCTAGCAGATCCTACGAGCAGTACTTC. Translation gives CASSLAASRSYEQYF.

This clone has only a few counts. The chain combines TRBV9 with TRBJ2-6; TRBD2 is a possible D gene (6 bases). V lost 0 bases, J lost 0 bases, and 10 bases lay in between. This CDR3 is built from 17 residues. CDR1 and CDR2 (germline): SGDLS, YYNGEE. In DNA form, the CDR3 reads TGTGCCAGCAGCGTAGGGCTGCGGGGCTCTGGGGCCAACGTCCTGACTTTC. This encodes CASSVGLRGSGANVLTF.

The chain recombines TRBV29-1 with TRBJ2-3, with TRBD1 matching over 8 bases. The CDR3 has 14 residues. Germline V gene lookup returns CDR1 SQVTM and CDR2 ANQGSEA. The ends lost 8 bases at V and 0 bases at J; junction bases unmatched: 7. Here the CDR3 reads CSFSGTGSTDTQYF. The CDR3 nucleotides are TGCAGCTTTTCCGGGACAGGTAGCACAGATACGCAGTATTTT.

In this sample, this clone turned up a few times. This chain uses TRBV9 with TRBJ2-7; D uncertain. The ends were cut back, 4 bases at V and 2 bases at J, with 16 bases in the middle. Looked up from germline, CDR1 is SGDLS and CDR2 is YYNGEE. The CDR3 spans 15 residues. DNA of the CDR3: TGTGCCAGCAGCCCGTCACGTAGCCTCACCTACGAGCAGTACTTC. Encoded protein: CASSPSRSLTYEQYF.

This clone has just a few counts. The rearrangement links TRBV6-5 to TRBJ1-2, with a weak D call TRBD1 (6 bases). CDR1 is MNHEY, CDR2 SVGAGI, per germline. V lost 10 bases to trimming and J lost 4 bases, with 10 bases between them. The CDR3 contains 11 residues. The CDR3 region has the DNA TGTGCCACCCGACAGGTCTATGGCTACACCTTC. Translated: CATRQVYGYTF.

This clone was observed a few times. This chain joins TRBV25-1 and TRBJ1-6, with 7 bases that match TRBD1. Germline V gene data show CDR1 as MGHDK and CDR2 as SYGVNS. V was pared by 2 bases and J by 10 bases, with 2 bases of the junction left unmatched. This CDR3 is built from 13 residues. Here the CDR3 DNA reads TGTGCCAGCAGTGAACAGGGGGTCTCACCCCTCCACTTT. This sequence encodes CASSEQGVSPLHF.

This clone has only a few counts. The CDR3 protein is CASSLKIGVIYEQYF. The DNA for the CDR3 is TGTGCCAGCAGTTTAAAAATAGGGGTTATCTACGAGCAGTACTTC. The rearrangement joins TRBV27 to TRBJ2-7, with D maybe TRBD1 (5 bases). Looked up from germline, CDR1 is MNHEY and CDR2 is SMNVEV (reference sequence). There are 15 residues in the CDR3. Trimming took off 2 bases at V and 3 bases at J, with 14 bases between the two ends.

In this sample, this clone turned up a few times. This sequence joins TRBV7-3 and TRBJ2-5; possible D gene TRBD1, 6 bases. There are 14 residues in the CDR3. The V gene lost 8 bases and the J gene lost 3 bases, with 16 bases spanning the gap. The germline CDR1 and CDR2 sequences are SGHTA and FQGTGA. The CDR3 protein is CASARRGGEETQYF. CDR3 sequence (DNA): TGTGCCAGCGCCAGAAGAGGGGGAGAAGAGACCCAGTACTTC.

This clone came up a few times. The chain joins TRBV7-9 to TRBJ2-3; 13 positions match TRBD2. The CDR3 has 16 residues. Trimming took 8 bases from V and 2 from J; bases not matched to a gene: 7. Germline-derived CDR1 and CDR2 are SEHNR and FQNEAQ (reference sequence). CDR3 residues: CASDRLAGGLTDTQYF. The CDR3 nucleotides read TGTGCCAGCGACCGACTAGCGGGAGGACTCACAGATACGCAGTATTTT.

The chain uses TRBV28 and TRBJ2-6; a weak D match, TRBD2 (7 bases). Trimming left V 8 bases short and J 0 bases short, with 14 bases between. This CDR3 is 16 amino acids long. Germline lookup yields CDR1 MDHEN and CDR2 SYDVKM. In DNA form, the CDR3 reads TGTGCCAGCCGGGGGGCGGATCGCTCTGGGGCCAACGTCCTGACTTTC. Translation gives CASRGADRSGANVLTF.

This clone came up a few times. The CDR3 DNA is TGTGCCAGCAGCCAAGGGGAGAATGAGCAGTTCTTC. Translating gives CASSQGENEQFF. The chain has TRBV4-2 and TRBJ2-1, with a weak D call TRBD2 (5 bases). Germline loops: CDR1 LGHNA, CDR2 YNFKEQ. V dropped 1 base and J dropped 7 bases, with 5 bases sitting between them. The CDR3 runs 12 residues.

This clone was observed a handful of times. CDR3 coding DNA: TGTGCCAGTAGTATGACGGGCGGAGGCACTGAAGCTTTCTTT. Amino acids: CASSMTGGGTEAFF. This chain uses TRBV19 with TRBJ1-1; no firm D call. The CDR3 has 14 residues. Deletions cut 3 bases from V and 4 bases from J, with 12 bases between. Germline V CDR1 and CDR2: LNHDA, SQIVND (reference sequence).

CDR3 sequence reads: CAINAGGDTEAFF. CDR3 DNA: TGTGCCATCAACGCAGGAGGAGACACTGAAGCTTTCTTT. This sequence joins TRBV10-3 and TRBJ1-1; unclear D gene. Germline CDR1 and CDR2: ENHRY and SYGVKD. Trimming shortened V by 7 bases and J by 3 bases, and 12 bases separated the two germline ends. This CDR3 comprises 13 residues.